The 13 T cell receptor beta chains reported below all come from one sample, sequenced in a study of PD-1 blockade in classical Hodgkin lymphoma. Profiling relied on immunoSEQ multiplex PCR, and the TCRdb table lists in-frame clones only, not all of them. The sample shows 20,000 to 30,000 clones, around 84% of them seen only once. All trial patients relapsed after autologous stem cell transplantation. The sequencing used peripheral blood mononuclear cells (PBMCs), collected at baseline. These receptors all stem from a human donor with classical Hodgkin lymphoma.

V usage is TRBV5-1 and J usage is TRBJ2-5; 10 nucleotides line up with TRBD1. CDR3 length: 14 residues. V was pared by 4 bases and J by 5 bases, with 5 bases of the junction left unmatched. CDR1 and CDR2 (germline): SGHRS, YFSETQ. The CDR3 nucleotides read TGCGCCAGCAGCATCGGACAGGGGGGCGAGACCCAGTACTTC. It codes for CASSIGQGGETQYF.

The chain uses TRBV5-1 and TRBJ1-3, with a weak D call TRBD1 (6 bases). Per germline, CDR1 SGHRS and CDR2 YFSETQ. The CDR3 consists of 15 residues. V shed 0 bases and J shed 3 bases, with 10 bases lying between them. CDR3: CASSLAGGHGNTIYF. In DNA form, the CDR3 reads TGCGCCAGCAGCTTGGCTGGGGGACATGGAAACACCATATATTTT.

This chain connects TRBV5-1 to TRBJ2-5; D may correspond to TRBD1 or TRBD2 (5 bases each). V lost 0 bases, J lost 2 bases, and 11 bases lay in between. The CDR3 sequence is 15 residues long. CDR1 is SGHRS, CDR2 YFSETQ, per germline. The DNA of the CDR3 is TGCGCCAGCAGCTTGGTGGGGGAGCGGCAAGAGACCCAGTACTTC. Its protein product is CASSLVGERQETQYF.

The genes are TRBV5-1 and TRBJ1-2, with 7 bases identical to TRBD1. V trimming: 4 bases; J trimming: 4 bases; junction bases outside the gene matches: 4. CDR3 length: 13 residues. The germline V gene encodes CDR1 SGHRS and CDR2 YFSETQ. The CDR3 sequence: CASSPGTVYGYTF. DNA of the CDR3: TGCGCCAGCAGCCCTGGGACAGTCTATGGCTACACCTTC.

Here the CDR3 reads CASSEVQGRTNEKLFF. CDR3 nucleotide sequence: TGTGCCAGCAGTGAAGTGCAGGGTAGGACTAATGAAAAACTGTTTTTT. The chain combines TRBV25-1 with TRBJ1-4, with TRBD1 as a possible D gene (5 bases). V was clipped by 2 bases and J by 2 bases, with 12 bases between them. CDR1 and CDR2 (germline): MGHDK, SYGVNS. This CDR3 comprises 16 residues.

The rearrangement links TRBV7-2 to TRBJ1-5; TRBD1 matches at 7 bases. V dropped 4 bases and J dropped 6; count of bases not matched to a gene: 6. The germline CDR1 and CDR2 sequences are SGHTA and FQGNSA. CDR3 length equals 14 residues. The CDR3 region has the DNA TGTGCCAGCAGCTCAGACAGGGCGTTTCAGCCCCAGCATTTT. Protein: CASSSDRAFQPQHF.

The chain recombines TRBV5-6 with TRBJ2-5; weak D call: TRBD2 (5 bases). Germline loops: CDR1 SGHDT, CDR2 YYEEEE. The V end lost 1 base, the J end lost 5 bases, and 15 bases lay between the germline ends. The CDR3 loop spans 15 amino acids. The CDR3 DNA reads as TGTGCCAGCAGCTTGCTGGGTAGGGAGCAGGAGACCCAGTACTTC. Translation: CASSLLGREQETQYF.

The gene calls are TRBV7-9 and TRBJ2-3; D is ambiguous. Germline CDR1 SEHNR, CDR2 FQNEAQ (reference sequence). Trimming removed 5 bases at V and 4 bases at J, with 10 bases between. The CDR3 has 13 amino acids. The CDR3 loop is CASSPGEPDTQYF. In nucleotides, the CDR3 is TGTGCCAGCAGCCCAGGCGAGCCAGATACGCAGTATTTT.

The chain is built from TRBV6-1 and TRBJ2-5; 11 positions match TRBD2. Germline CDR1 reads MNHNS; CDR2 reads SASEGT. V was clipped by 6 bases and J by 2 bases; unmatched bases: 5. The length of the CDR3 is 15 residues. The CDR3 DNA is TGTGCCAGCAGCGGCGGGACTAGCGGTCAAGAGACCCAGTACTTC. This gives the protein CASSGGTSGQETQYF.

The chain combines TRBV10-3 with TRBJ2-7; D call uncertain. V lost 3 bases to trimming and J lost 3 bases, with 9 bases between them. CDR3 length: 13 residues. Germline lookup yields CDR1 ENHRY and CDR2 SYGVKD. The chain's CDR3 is CAISERIIYEQYF. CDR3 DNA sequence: TGTGCCATCAGTGAAAGGATTATCTACGAGCAGTACTTC.

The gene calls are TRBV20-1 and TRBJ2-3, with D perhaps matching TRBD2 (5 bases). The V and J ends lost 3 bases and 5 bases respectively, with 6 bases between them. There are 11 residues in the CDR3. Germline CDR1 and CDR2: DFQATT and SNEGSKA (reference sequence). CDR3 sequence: CSASRGDTQYF. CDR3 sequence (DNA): TGCAGTGCTAGTCGGGGAGATACGCAGTATTTT.

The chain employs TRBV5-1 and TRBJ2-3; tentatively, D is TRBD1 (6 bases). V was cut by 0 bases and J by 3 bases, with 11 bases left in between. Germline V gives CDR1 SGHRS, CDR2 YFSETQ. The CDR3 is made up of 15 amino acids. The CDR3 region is CASSLGGLGTDTQYF. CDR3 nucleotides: TGCGCCAGCAGCTTGGGGGGGCTAGGGACAGATACGCAGTATTTT.

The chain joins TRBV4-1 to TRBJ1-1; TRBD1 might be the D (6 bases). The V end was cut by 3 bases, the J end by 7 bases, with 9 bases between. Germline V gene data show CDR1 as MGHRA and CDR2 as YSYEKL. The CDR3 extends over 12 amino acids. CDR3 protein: CASSQGAGEAFF. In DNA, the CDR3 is TGCGCCAGCAGCCAGGGGGCGGGTGAAGCTTTCTTT.